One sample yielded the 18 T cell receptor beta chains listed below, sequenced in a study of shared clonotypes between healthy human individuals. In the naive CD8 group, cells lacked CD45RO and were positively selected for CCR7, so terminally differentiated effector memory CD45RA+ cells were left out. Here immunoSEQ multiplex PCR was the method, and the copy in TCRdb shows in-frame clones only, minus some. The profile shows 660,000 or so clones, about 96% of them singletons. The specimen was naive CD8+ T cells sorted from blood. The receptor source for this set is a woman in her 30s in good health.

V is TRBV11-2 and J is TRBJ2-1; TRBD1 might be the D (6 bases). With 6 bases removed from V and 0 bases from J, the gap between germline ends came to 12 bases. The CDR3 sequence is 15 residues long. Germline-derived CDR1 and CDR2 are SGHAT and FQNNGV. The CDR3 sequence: CASRFTGSSYNEQFF. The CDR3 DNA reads TGTGCCAGCAGATTCACAGGGAGCTCCTACAATGAGCAGTTCTTC.

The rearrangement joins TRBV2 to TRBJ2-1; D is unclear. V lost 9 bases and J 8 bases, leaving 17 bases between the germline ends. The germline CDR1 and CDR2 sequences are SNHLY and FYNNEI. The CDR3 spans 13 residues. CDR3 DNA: TGTGCCAGGACCAAGGTTGGTTTCGATGAGCAGTTCTTC. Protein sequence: CARTKVGFDEQFF.

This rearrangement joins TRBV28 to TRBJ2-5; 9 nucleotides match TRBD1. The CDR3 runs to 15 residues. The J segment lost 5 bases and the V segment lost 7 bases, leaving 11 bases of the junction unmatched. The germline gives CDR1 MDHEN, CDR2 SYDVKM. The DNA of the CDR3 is TGTGCCAGCAAAATTGGGACAGGGAGGTACGAGACCCAGTACTTC. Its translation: CASKIGTGRYETQYF.

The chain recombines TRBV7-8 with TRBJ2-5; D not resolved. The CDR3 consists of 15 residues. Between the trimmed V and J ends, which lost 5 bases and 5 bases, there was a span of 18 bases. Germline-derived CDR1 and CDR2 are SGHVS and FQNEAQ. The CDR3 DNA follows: TGTGCCAGCAGCCTAGACCCGGGTACCCGGGAGACCCAGTACTTC. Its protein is CASSLDPGTRETQYF.

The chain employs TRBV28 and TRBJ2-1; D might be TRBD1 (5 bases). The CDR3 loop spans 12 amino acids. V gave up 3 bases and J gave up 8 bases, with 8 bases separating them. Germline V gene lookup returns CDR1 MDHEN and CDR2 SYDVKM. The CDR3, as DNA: TGTGCCAGCAGTTTTTTCAGGGATGAGCAGTTCTTC. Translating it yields CASSFFRDEQFF.

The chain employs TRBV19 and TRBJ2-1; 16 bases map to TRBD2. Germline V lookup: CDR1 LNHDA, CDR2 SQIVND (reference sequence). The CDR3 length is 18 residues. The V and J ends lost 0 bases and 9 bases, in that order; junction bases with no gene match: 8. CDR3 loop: CASSIDGTSGRASGEQFF. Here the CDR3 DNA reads TGTGCCAGTAGTATAGATGGGACTAGCGGGAGGGCCTCAGGTGAGCAGTTCTTC.

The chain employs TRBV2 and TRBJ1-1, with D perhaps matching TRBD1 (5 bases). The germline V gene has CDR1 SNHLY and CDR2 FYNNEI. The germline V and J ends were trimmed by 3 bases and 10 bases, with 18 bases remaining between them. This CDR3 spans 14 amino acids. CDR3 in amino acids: CASSEVGGFRGAFF. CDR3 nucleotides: TGTGCCAGCAGTGAGGTGGGGGGATTTCGTGGAGCTTTCTTT.

The CDR3 here is CASSQVISGTSGRARDTQYF. DNA for the CDR3: TGTGCCAGCAGCCAAGTAATTTCGGGGACTAGCGGGAGGGCCAGAGATACGCAGTATTTT. This chain connects TRBV14 to TRBJ2-3; TRBD2 matches at 16 bases. This CDR3 is 20 amino acids long. Germline V gene sequence: CDR1 SGHDN, CDR2 FVKESK. V dropped 1 base and J dropped 5; count of bases not matched to a gene: 12.

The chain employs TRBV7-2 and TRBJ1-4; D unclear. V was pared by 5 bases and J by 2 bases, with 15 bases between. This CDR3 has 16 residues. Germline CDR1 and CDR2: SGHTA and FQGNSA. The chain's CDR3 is CASSRSGRATNEKLFF. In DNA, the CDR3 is TGTGCCAGCAGCCGCTCCGGGCGGGCCACTAATGAAAAACTGTTTTTT.

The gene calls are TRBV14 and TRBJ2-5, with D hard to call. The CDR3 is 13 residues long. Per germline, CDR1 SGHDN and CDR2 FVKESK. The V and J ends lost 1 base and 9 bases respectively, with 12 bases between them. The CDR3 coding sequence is TGTGCCAGCAGCCAAGGTATTCGGGCTTCCCAGTACTTC. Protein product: CASSQGIRASQYF.

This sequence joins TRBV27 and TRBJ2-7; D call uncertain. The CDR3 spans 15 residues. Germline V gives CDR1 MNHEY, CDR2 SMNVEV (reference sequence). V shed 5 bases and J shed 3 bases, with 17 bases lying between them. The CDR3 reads CASSPDGNMDYEQYF. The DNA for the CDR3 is TGTGCCAGCAGTCCGGACGGCAACATGGACTACGAGCAGTACTTC.

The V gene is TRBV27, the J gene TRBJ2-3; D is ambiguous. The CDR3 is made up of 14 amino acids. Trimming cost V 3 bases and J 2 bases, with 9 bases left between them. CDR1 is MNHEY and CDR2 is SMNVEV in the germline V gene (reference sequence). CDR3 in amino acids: CASSFDGNTDTQYF. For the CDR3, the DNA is TGTGCCAGCAGTTTTGATGGGAACACAGATACGCAGTATTTT.

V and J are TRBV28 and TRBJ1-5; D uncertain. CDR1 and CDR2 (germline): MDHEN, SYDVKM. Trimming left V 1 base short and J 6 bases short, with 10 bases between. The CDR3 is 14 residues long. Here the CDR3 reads CASSLLTKGQPQHF. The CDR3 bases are TGTGCCAGCAGTTTATTGACAAAGGGTCAGCCCCAGCATTTT.

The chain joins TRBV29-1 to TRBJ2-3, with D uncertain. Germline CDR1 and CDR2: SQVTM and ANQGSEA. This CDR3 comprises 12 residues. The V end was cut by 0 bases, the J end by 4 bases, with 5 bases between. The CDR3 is CSVEELPDTQYF. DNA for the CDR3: TGCAGCGTTGAAGAGCTTCCAGATACGCAGTATTTT.

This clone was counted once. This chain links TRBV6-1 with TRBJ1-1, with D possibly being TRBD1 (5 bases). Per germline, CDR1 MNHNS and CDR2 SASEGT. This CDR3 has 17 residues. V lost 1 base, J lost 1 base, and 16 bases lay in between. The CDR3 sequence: CASSEGPAGWGNTEAFF. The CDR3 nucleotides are TGTGCCAGCAGTGAAGGGCCGGCAGGGTGGGGGAACACTGAAGCTTTCTTT.

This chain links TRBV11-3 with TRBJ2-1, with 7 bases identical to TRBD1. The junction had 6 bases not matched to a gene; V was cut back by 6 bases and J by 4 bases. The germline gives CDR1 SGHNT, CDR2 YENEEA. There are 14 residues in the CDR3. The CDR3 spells CASSRQGSYNEQFF. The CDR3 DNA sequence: TGTGCCAGCAGTCGACAGGGTTCTTACAATGAGCAGTTCTTC.

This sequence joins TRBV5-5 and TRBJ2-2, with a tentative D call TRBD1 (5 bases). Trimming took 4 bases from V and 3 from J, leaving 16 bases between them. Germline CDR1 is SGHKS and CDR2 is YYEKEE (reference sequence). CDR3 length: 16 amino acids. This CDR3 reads CASSREVRVYTGELFF. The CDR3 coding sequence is TGTGCCAGCAGCCGAGAAGTCAGGGTGTACACCGGGGAGCTGTTTTTT.

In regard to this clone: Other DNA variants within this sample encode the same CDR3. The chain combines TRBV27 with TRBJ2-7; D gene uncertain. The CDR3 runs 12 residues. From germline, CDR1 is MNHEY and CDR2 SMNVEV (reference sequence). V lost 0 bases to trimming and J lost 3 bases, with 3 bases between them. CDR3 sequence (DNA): TGTGCCAGCAGTTTATCGGGCTACGAGCAGTACTTC. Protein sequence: CASSLSGYEQYF.